This is a list of T cell receptor beta chains from one sample in a study of OX40 agonist ivuxolimab in advanced cancers. Libraries were prepared by immunoSEQ multiplex PCR; TCRdb keeps only in-frame clonotypes and omits some of them. The table records more than 80,000 clones, about 89% of them present only once. Sequencing used CD4+ or CD8+ T cells sorted from blood, obtained in a trial of the OX40 agonist ivuxolimab. All receptors come from an adult with an advanced solid tumor such as melanoma, head and neck, liver or kidney cancer. Both conserved end residues are trimmed from each CDR3.

j_gene,v_gene,CDR3aa
TRBJ1-1,TRBV5-1,ASSLVLGQGNTEAF
TRBJ2-5,TRBV28,ASSLWRSLGETQY
TRBJ2-7,TRBV9,ASSVEGIENRGRWEYEQY
TRBJ2-2,TRBV4-2,ASRGLAGSELF
TRBJ1-5,TRBV7-2,ASSSRDSPSNQPQH
TRBJ2-1,TRBV11-2,ASSLVTSYNEQF
TRBJ2-7,TRBV2,ASSVSTYEQY
TRBJ2-1,TRBV7-9,ATGLAGMNEQF
TRBJ2-7,TRBV5-1,ASSPGTSGLYEQY
TRBJ1-1,TRBV9,ASSSRTDTEAF
TRBJ1-2,TRBV6-6,ASSYLPSYGYT
TRBJ2-3,TRBV2,ASSELGQGSDTQY
TRBJ2-6,TRBV30,AWSFNRGALT
TRBJ2-7,TRBV6-1,ASTKTGYEQY
TRBJ2-1,TRBV7-8,ASSSDRGSYNEQF
TRBJ1-3,TRBV19,ASSRTGSFGNTIY
TRBJ1-2,TRBV28,ASSSVPKTGYGYT
TRBJ2-3,TRBV30,AWSLGGGGSTDTQY
TRBJ2-1,TRBV5-1,ASSPNSRQF
TRBJ2-7,TRBV28,ASSSGTSGRGEQY
TRBJ2-7,TRBV7-8,ASSLVRGGYEQY
TRBJ2-7,TRBV7-8,ASSLPLDRVGEQY
TRBJ2-3,TRBV19,ASRQGARDTQY
TRBJ1-5,TRBV28,ASSTPSQYNQPQH
TRBJ2-3,TRBV18,ASSPPIGESYTDTQY
TRBJ1-3,TRBV2,ASSLGGPSGNTIY
TRBJ1-4,TRBV5-1,ASSSGQGGEKLF
TRBJ2-2,TRBV30,AWSALGPTGELF
TRBJ2-1,TRBV10-3,AISRTSWNEQF
TRBJ2-5,TRBV6-1,ASSATAGLAGLETQY
TRBJ2-3,TRBV19,ASIGSPQDTQY
TRBJ1-1,TRBV28,ANATGNTEAF
TRBJ2-7,TRBV2,AIQRAHPGYEQY
TRBJ1-4,TRBV19,ASSIGEKLF
TRBJ2-7,TRBV9,ASSKDPGTGGAQY
TRBJ1-2,TRBV25-1,ASRQENSGGYT
TRBJ2-1,TRBV7-8,ASSLKVLTDYNEQF
TRBJ2-1,TRBV10-3,AIRQGTIGEQF
TRBJ2-2,TRBV4-3,ASSPLAREITGELF
TRBJ2-5,TRBV6-1,ASSEAGGGWETQY
TRBJ1-6,TRBV28,ASQEGIRPNSPLH
TRBJ1-1,TRBV6-1,ASRETGMNTEAF
TRBJ2-5,TRBV5-1,ASSLGLGQGGRETQY
TRBJ2-3,TRBV18,ASSLYSPGQGQDTQY
TRBJ2-5,TRBV10-3,AISEFRETQY
TRBJ1-1,TRBV5-4,ASSRDRGTTEAF
TRBJ2-7,TRBV28,ASSLSGGTYEQY
TRBJ1-2,TRBV10-3,AISILGDGGYT
TRBJ1-2,TRBV30,ASTGANYGYT
TRBJ2-2,TRBV2,ASSYSGPPGELF
TRBJ1-4,TRBV25-1,ASSARDRYEKLF
TRBJ1-5,TRBV6-6,ASSRQGSQPQH
TRBJ2-1,TRBV28,ASSKAGTAPSNEQF
TRBJ1-2,TRBV10-3,AISEADRTGKGYT
TRBJ2-2,TRBV5-5,ASSMDPTGELF
TRBJ2-7,TRBV27,ASMRTGGQYEQY
TRBJ1-1,TRBV19,ASSIDPGANTEAF